This TCR beta chain comes out of a study of blood T cell repertoires in COVID-19. Study as a whole: Acute and convalescent COVID-19 specimens originated in the United States, Italy and Spain.

This CDR3 region has 13 residues. Trimming removed 6 bases at V and 5 bases at J, with 11 bases between. The protocol was immunoSEQ multiplex PCR, while the TCRdb copy is restricted to in-frame clones and leaves out a portion. The sample has fewer than 55,000 clones; about 85% are singletons. The clonotype comes from a man in his sixties or seventies with active COVID-19. V is TRBV12-3 or TRBV12-4 and J is TRBJ2-1; D might be TRBD1 (6 bases). Material: peripheral blood. CDR3 sequence (DNA): TGTGCCAGCAGACCAGGACAGAACAATGAGCAGTTCTTC. Translating it yields CASRPGQNNEQFF.